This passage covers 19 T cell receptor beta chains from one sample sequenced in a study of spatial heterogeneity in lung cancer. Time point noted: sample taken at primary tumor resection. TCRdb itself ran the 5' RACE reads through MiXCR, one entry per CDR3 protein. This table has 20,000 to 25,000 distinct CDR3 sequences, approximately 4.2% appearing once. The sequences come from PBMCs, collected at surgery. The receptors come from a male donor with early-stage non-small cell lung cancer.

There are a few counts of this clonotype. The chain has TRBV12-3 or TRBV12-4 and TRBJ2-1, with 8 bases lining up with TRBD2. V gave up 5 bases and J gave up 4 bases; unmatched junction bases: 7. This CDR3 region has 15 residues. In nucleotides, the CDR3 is TGTGCCAGCAGTCGCAGCGGGGGAAAGTACAATGAGCAGTTCTTC. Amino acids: CASSRSGGKYNEQFF.

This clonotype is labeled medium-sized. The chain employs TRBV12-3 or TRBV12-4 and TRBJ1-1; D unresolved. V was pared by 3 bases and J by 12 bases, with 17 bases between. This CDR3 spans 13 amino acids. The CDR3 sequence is CASSFLGPPLSFF. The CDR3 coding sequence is TGTGCCAGCAGTTTCCTCGGGCCTCCCCTGTCTTTCTTT.

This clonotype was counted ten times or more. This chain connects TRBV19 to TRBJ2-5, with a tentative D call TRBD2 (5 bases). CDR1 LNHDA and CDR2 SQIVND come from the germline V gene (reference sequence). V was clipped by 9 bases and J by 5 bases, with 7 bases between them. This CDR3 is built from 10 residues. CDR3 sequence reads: CASPGETQYF. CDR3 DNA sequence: TGTGCCAGCCCGGGGGAGACCCAGTACTTC. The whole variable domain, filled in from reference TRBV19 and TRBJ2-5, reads DGGITQSPKYLFRKEGQNVTLSCEQNLNHDAMYWYRQDPGQGLRLIYYSQIVNDFQKGDIAEGYSVSREKKESFPLTVTSAQKNPTAFYLCASPGETQYFGPGTRLLVL.

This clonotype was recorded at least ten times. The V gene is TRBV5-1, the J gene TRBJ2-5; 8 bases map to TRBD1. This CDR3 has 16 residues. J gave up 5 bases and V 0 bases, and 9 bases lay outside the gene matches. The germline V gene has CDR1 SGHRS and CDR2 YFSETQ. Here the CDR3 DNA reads TGCGCCAGCAGCTTGGTGGGACAGGTGGGATTGGAGACCCAGTACTTC. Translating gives CASSLVGQVGLETQYF.

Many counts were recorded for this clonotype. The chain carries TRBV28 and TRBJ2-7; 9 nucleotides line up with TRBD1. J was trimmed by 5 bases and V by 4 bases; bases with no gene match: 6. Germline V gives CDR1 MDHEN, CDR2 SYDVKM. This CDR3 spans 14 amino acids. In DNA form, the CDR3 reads TGTGCCAGCAGTTCCCGGGACAGGGCCCACGAGCAGTACTTC. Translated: CASSSRDRAHEQYF.

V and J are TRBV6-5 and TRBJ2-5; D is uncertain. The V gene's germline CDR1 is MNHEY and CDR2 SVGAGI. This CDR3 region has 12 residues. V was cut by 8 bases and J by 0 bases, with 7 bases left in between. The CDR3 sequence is CASGRYQETQYF. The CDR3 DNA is TGTGCCAGCGGAAGGTACCAAGAGACCCAGTACTTC.

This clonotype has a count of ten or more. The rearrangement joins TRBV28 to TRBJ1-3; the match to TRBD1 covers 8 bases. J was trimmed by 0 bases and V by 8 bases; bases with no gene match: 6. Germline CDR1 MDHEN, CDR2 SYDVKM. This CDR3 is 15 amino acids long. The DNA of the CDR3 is TGTGCCAGCCGGGACAGGATGAGCTCTGGAAACACCATATATTTT. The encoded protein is CASRDRMSSGNTIYF.

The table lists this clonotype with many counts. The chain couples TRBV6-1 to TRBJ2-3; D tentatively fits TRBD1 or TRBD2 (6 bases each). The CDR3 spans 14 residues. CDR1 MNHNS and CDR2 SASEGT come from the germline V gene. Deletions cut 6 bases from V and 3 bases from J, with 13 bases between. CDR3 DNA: TGTGCCAGCAGCTTGACAGGAGGGACAGATACGCAGTATTTT. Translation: CASSLTGGTDTQYF.

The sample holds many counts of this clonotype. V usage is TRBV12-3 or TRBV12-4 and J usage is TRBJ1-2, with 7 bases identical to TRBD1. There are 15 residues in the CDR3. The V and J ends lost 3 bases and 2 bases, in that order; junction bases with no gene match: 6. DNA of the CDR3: TGTGCCAGCAGTTTGGCCGGGACAGCCAACTATGGCTACACCTTC. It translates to CASSLAGTANYGYTF.

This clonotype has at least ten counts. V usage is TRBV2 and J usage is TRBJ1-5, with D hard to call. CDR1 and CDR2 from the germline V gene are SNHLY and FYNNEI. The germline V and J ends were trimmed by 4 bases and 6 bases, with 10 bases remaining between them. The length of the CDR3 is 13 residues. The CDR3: CASSALSTQPQHF. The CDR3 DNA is TGTGCCAGCAGTGCCCTCTCCACTCAGCCCCAGCATTTT.

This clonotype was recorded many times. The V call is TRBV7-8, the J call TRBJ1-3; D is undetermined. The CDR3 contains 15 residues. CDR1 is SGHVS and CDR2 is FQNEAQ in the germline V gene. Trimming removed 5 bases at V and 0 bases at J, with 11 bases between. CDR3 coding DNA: TGTGCCAGCAGCCTCGCGGGGATCTCTGGAAACACCATATATTTT. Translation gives CASSLAGISGNTIYF.

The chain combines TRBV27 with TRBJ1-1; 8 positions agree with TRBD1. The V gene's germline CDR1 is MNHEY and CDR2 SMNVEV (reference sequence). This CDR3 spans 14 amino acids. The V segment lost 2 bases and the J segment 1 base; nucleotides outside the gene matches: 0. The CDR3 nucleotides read TGTGCCAGCAGTTTACAGGGGGCGAACACTGAAGCTTTCTTT. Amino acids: CASSLQGANTEAFF.

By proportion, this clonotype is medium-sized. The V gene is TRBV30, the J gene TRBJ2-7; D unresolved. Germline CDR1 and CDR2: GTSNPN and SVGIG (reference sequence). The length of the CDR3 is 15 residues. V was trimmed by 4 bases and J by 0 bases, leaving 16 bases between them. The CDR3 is CAWKKGPTSSYEQYF. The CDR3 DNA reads TGTGCCTGGAAGAAGGGCCCCACAAGCTCCTACGAGCAGTACTTC. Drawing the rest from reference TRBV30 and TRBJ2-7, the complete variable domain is SQTIHQWPATLVQPVGSPLSLECTVEGTSNPNLYWYRQAAGRGLQLLFYSVGIGQISSEVPQNLSASRPQDRQFILSSKKLLLSDSGFYLCAWKKGPTSSYEQYFGPGTRLTVT.

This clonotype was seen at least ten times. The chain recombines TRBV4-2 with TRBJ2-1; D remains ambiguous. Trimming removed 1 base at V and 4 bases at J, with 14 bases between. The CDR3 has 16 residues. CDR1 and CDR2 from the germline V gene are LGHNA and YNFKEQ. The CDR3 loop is CASSQVSADTYNEQFF. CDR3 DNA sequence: TGTGCCAGCAGCCAAGTTTCGGCTGACACTTACAATGAGCAGTTCTTC.

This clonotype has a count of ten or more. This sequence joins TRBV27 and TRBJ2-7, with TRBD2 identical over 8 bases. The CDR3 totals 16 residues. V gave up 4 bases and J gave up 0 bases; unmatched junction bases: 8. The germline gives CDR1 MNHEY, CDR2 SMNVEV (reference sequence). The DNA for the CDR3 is TGTGCCAGCAGTTCCGTCGGCGGGGGGTCCTCCTACGAGCAGTACTTC. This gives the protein CASSSVGGGSSYEQYF.

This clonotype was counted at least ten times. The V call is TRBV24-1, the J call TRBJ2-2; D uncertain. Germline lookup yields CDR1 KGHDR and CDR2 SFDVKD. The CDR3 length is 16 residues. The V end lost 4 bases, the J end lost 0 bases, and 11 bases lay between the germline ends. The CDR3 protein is CATSESSTSNTGELFF. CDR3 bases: TGTGCCACCAGTGAATCATCCACCTCGAACACCGGGGAGCTGTTTTTT.

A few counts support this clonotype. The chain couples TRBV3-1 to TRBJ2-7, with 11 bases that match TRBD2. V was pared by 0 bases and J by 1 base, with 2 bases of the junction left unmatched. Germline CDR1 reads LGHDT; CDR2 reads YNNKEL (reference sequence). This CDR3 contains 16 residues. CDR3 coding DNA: TGTGCCAGCAGCCAAGAACTAGCGGGGGATTCCTACGAGCAGTACTTC. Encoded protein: CASSQELAGDSYEQYF.

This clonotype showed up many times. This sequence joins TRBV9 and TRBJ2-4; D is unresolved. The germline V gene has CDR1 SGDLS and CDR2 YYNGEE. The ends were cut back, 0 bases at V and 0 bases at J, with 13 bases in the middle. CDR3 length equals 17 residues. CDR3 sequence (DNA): TGTGCCAGCAGCGTAGGATCAGACTGGGCAGCCAAAAACATTCAGTACTTC. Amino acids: CASSVGSDWAAKNIQYF.

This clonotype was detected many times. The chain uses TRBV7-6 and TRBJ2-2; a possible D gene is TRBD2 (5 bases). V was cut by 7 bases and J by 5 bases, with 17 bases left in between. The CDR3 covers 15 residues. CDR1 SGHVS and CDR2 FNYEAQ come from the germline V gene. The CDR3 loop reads CASTPRPPGTGELFF. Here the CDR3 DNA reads TGTGCCAGCACCCCGAGACCCCCGGGGACCGGGGAGCTGTTTTTT.